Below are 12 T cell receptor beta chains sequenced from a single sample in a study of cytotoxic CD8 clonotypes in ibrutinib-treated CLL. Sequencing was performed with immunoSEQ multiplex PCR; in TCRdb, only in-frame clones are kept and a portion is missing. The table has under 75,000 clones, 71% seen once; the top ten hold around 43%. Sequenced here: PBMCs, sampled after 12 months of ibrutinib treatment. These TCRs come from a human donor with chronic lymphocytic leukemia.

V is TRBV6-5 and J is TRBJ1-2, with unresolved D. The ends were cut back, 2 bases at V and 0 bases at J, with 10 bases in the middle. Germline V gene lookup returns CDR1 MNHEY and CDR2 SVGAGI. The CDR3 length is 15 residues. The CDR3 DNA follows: TGTGCCAGCAGTTACGATGGACCCGCTAACTATGGCTACACCTTC. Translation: CASSYDGPANYGYTF.

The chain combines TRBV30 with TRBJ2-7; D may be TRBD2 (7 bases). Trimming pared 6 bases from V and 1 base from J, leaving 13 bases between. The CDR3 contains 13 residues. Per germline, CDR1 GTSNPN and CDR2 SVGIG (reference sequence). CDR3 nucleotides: TGTGCCTGTGGGGGGGCTCCTTCCTACGAGCAGTACTTC. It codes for CACGGAPSYEQYF.

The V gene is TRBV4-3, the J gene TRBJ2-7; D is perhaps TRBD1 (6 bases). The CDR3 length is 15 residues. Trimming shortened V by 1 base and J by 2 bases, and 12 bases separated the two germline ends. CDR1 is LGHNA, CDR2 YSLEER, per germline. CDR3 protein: CASSQARGSAYEQYF. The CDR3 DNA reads TGCGCCAGCAGCCAAGCCAGGGGTTCGGCCTACGAGCAGTACTTC.

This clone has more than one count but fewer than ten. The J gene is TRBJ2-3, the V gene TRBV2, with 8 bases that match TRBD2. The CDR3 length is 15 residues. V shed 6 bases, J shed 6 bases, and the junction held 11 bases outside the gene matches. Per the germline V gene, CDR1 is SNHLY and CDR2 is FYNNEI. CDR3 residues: CASRGLWAGGDTQYF. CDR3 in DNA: TGTGCCAGCAGGGGACTCTGGGCGGGAGGTGATACGCAGTATTTT.

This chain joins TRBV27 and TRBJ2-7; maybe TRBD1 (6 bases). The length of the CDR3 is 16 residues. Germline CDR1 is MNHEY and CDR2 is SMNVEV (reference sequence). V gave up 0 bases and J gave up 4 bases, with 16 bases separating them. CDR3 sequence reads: CASSLSAGTSLYEQYF. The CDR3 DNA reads TGTGCCAGCAGTTTATCCGCCGGGACAAGTTTGTACGAGCAGTACTTC.

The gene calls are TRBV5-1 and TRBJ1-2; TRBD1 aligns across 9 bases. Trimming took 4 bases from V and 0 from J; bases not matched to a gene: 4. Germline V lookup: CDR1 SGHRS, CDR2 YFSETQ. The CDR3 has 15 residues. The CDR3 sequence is CASSRGDRANYGYTF. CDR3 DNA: TGCGCCAGCAGCCGCGGGGACAGGGCTAACTATGGCTACACCTTC.

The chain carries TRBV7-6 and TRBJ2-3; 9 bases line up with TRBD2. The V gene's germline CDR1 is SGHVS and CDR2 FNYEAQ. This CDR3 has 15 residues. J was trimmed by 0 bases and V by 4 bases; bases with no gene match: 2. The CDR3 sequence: CASSSSGVSTDTQYF. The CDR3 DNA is TGTGCCAGCAGCTCTAGCGGGGTGAGCACAGATACGCAGTATTTT.

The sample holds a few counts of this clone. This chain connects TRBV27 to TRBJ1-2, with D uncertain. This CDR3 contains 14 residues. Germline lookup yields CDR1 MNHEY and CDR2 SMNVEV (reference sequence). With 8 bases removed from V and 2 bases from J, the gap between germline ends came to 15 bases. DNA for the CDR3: TGTGCCAGCTCCAGCCTGGGTCGGAACTATGGCTACACCTTC. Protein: CASSSLGRNYGYTF.

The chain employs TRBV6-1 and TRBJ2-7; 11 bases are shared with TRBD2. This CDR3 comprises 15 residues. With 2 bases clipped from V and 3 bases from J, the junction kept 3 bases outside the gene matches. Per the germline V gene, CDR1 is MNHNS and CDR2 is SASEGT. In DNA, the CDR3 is TGTGCCAGCAGTGAAATGACTAGCGGGAACTACGAGCAGTACTTC. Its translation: CASSEMTSGNYEQYF.

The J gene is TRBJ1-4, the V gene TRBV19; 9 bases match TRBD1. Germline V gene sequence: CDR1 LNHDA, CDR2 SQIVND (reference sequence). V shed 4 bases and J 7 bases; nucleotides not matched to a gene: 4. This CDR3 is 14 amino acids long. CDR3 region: CASSSRDRVEKLFF. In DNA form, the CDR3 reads TGTGCCAGTAGTAGCCGGGACAGGGTTGAAAAACTGTTTTTT.

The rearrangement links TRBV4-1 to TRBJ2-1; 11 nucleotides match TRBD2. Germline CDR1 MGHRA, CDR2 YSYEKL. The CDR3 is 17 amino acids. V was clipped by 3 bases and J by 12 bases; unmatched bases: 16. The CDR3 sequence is CASSQEPGLAVTWWQFF. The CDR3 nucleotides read TGCGCCAGCAGCCAGGAACCGGGACTAGCGGTAACTTGGTGGCAGTTCTTC.

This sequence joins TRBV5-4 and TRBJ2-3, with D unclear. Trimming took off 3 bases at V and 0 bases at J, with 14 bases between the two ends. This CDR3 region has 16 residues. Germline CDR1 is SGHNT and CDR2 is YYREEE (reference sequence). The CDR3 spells CASSSVGLVSTDTQYF. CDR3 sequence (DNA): TGTGCCAGCAGCTCCGTAGGGCTAGTTAGCACAGATACGCAGTATTTT.